A single sample gave rise to the 5 T cell receptor beta chains below, sequenced in a study of blood T cell repertoires in COVID-19. Some clones are missing from TCRdb's copy, which holds only in-frame ones; the method was immunoSEQ multiplex PCR. The sample lists 300,000 to 400,000 clones; roughly 85% were seen once. The source material was peripheral blood. Source of these receptors: a human donor in a cohort sampled during active COVID-19.

J is TRBJ1-5 and V is TRBV7-8, with 7 bases lining up with TRBD1. The CDR3 has 16 amino acids. CDR1 is SGHVS, CDR2 FQNEAQ, per germline. Trimming at V came to 3 bases and at J to 1 base, leaving 6 bases not matched to a gene. Written as DNA, the CDR3 is TGTGCCAGCAGCTTCAGGGGGGCCGTCAGCAATCAGCCCCAGCATTTT. It is translated as CASSFRGAVSNQPQHF.

As for this clone: Additional DNA sequences in this sample encode the identical CDR3. The chain uses TRBV7-3 and TRBJ1-4, with D possibly TRBD1 on 6 matching bases. The V and J ends lost 2 bases and 5 bases respectively, with 12 bases between them. The CDR3 totals 15 residues. CDR1 is SGHTA, CDR2 FQGTGA, per germline. CDR3 sequence: CASSLQGTTNEKLFF. The CDR3 bases are TGTGCCAGCAGCTTACAGGGGACGACCAATGAAAAACTGTTTTTT.

This chain uses TRBV18 with TRBJ1-3; no firm D call. Deletions cut 2 bases from V and 6 bases from J, with 5 bases between. The CDR3 has 12 residues. CDR1 KGHSH and CDR2 LQKENI come from the germline V gene. The CDR3, as DNA: TGTGCCAGCTCACCAGAAGCAAACACCATATATTTT. Protein sequence: CASSPEANTIYF.

The rearrangement joins TRBV4-1 to TRBJ2-5; 12 bases line up with TRBD2. This CDR3 is built from 17 residues. In germline, CDR1 is MGHRA, CDR2 YSYEKL. After removal of 3 bases from V and 4 bases from J, the junction contained 9 bases not matched to a gene. The CDR3 bases are TGCGCCAGCAGCCATCTGACTAGCGGGGGAAGGACAGAGACCCAGTACTTC. This gives the protein CASSHLTSGGRTETQYF.

V and J are TRBV7-9 and TRBJ1-2; TRBD1 is a possible D gene (5 bases). With 1 base removed from V and 3 bases from J, the gap between germline ends came to 9 bases. Germline CDR1 is SEHNR and CDR2 is FQNEAQ (reference sequence). The CDR3 runs 14 residues. Written as DNA, the CDR3 is TGTGCCAGCAGCTTAGATCCCAGGGACTATGGCTACACCTTC. It yields the protein CASSLDPRDYGYTF.